This T cell receptor beta chain was found in a study of blood T cell repertoires in COVID-19. Study context: PBMCs, B-cell-depleted T cells, or T cells provided the cDNA or gDNA that made up the material.

In the original processing: Amplification from reference gene primers served as the basis for estimated nucleated cell counts. Libraries were prepared by immunoSEQ multiplex PCR; TCRdb keeps only in-frame clonotypes and omits some of them. V, J and clone size are those of that table, while D and trimming were read from the DNA. The repertoire includes approximately 220,000 clones, 80% to 90% of them detected once, and about 10% sits in the top ten. Germline V gene lookup returns CDR1 SQVTM and CDR2 ANQGSEA. Trimming removed 7 bases from V and 2 bases from J, with 8 bases in between. The length of the CDR3 is 11 residues.

The TCR originated in a woman of 80 years or more with acute or convalescent COVID-19. J is TRBJ1-2 and V is TRBV29-1; D is unresolved. The sample comprised peripheral blood. The CDR3: CSDTDNYGYTF. The CDR3 DNA follows: TGCAGCGACACAGACAACTATGGCTACACCTTC.